The clone carrying this T cell receptor (beta chain) was recorded only once. This record belongs to a study of cytomegalovirus exposure and HLA in healthy donors. The CDR3 consists of 16 residues. Germline CDR1 reads LGHNA; CDR2 reads YNFKEQ. The ends lost 1 base at V and 7 bases at J; junction bases unmatched: 9. PCR was performed using 60 Vbeta and 13 Jbeta primers. The table came from immunoSEQ multiplex PCR; TCRdb's copy has only in-frame clones and leaves some out. The repertoire holds some 140,000 clones, with roughly four fifths as singletons. The sequence came from a middle-aged woman in good health and CMV-seronegative. The chain employs TRBV4-2 and TRBJ2-1, with 8 bases identical to TRBD2. Sequencing was done on a sample of PBMCs. For the CDR3, the DNA is TGTGCCAGCAGCCAAGTAGGCGGGACGGGGGGGAATGAGCAGTTCTTC. This sequence encodes CASSQVGGTGGNEQFF.